These T cell receptor beta chains were read from a single sample in a study of spatial heterogeneity in lung cancer. MiXCR was run by TCRdb on the 5' RACE reads, yielding one entry per CDR3 protein. The sample consists of roughly 120,000 distinct CDR3 sequences, 9% to 15% of them appearing once. The sequencing here drew on PBMCs, taken at follow-up. Source of these receptors: a male donor with early-stage non-small cell lung cancer. Each CDR3 is given without its conserved first and last residue. Each record gives: D gene, J gene, V gene, CDR3 protein. D genes are given only for firm matches.

TRBD1	TRBJ2-3	TRBV20-1	SASTGGRADTQY
NA	TRBJ2-2	TRBV15	ATSKGNTGELF
TRBD1	TRBJ1-2	TRBV20-1	SARGGTADNYGYT
TRBD2	TRBJ2-5	TRBV20-1	SAITSGGSETQY
TRBD1	TRBJ2-5	TRBV27	ASSFGTGGSLETQY
TRBD1	TRBJ2-7	TRBV20-1	SGRQGFEQY
TRBD1	TRBJ1-3	TRBV18	ASSPGQGRSSGNTIY
NA	TRBJ2-2	TRBV4-2	ASSQEPAVHTNTGELF
NA	TRBJ2-5	TRBV5-6	ASSTRLRETQY
NA	TRBJ1-6	TRBV5-1	ASSLAGNDNSPLH
NA	TRBJ2-2	TRBV20-1	SARDPSMGTGELF
TRBD1	TRBJ2-5	TRBV14	ASSNRGSQETQY
TRBD1	TRBJ2-5	TRBV12-3/TRBV12-4	ASSLGTGRQETQY
NA	TRBJ1-6	TRBV7-3	ASSLSPDRRNSPLH
TRBD1	TRBJ2-6	TRBV28	ASRQGYGANVLT
NA	TRBJ1-5	TRBV12-3/TRBV12-4	ASSQVNSNQPQH
NA	TRBJ1-2	TRBV19	ASSRTANYDYT
NA	TRBJ1-4	TRBV2	ASILLEKLF
NA	TRBJ2-1	TRBV29-1	SVRPPGIGEQF
TRBD1	TRBJ2-3	TRBV5-1	ASSLGGTGGADTQY
NA	TRBJ2-1	TRBV7-9	ASINVGDRAYNEQF
NA	TRBJ2-7	TRBV20-1	SAASDPYEQY
NA	TRBJ1-2	TRBV10-1	ASSDNRDWSYGYT
NA	TRBJ1-1	TRBV6-2/TRBV6-3	AVNQGTEAF
TRBD1	TRBJ2-1	TRBV20-1	SASVPPGTAYNEQF
NA	TRBJ2-1	TRBV27	ASSLQTVGEQF
TRBD1	TRBJ1-1	TRBV15	ATSRSLGDRGPEAF